Sequencing of this T cell receptor (beta chain) was carried out in a study of cytomegalovirus exposure and HLA in healthy donors. Study findings and constraints: The investigators catalogued 164 TCR beta chains as cytomegalovirus-associated. Later analysis identified a missense DCLRE1C variant that was linked to TCR beta V- and J-gene trimming.

As to this clone: What it binds is not known.

The length of the CDR3 is 15 residues. Germline V gene lookup returns CDR1 LNHDA and CDR2 SQIVND (reference sequence). Trimming cost V 3 bases and J 3 bases; bases outside gene matches: 3. A multiplex PCR was run with 60 Vbeta primers and 13 Jbeta primers. The table came from immunoSEQ multiplex PCR; TCRdb's copy has only in-frame clones and leaves some out. This sample carries more than 100,000 clones, roughly 74% of them seen once, and the ten largest clones take roughly 6%. The sequencing input was PBMCs. The V gene is TRBV19, the J gene TRBJ2-2; the match to TRBD2 covers 8 bases. The clonotype was recovered from a woman aged 50 to 60 in good health and CMV-seropositive. The CDR3 reads CASSIASGYTGELFF. As DNA, the CDR3 is TGTGCCAGTAGTATCGCTAGCGGGTACACCGGGGAGCTGTTTTTT. Supplemented by reference TRBV19 and TRBJ2-2, the full variable domain reads DGGITQSPKYLFRKEGQNVTLSCEQNLNHDAMYWYRQDPGQGLRLIYYSQIVNDFQKGDIAEGYSVSREKKESFPLTVTSAQKNPTAFYLCASSIASGYTGELFFGEGSRLTVL.